The 8 T cell receptor beta chains below were found in one sample sequenced in a study of cytomegalovirus exposure and HLA in healthy donors. Primers for the PCR totalled 60 Vbeta and 13 Jbeta. Generated by immunoSEQ multiplex PCR, the TCRdb table keeps only in-frame clones and is missing some. The sample shows 60,000 or so clones, roughly 71% of them seen only once. Sequencing input: PBMCs. The receptors here all came from a man aged 45 to 65 in good health and CMV-seropositive.

J is TRBJ1-1 and V is TRBV7-2; no definite D call. The ends were cut back, 1 base at V and 1 base at J, with 7 bases in the middle. The CDR3 sequence is 14 residues long. Germline CDR1 SGHTA, CDR2 FQGNSA. The DNA for the CDR3 is TGTGCCAGCAGCTTAGGGGGAGCGAACACTGAAGCTTTCTTT. Its translation: CASSLGGANTEAFF.

This clone was picked up one time. The chain employs TRBV4-3 and TRBJ1-2, with D unresolved. The CDR3 totals 15 residues. Trimming removed 1 base from V and 2 bases from J, with 11 bases in between. The V gene's germline CDR1 is LGHNA and CDR2 YSLEER. CDR3 sequence (DNA): TGCGCCAGCAGCCAAGGCGGGCCTCAAAACTATGGCTACACCTTC. Translation: CASSQGGPQNYGYTF.

The V gene is TRBV7-9, the J gene TRBJ2-7; 12 bases map to TRBD2. Looked up from germline, CDR1 is SEHNR and CDR2 is FQNEAQ (reference sequence). This CDR3 contains 15 residues. With 2 bases clipped from V and 6 bases from J, the junction kept 5 bases outside the gene matches. Here the CDR3 reads CASSLWTSGAIEQYF. As DNA, the CDR3 is TGTGCCAGCAGCTTATGGACTAGCGGGGCCATCGAGCAGTACTTC.

The V and J genes are TRBV25-1 and TRBJ2-1; D is unclear. The CDR3 has 14 amino acids. Deletions cut 3 bases from V and 9 bases from J, with 15 bases between. The germline CDR1 and CDR2 sequences are MGHDK and SYGVNS. The CDR3 nucleotides read TGTGCCAGCAGTGACCCCCCGACGACTGGTGAGCAGTTCTTC. The encoded protein is CASSDPPTTGEQFF.

This sequence joins TRBV29-1 and TRBJ2-2, with D unclear. V was pared by 4 bases and J by 6 bases, with 18 bases between. This CDR3 comprises 15 residues. Germline CDR1 and CDR2: SQVTM and ANQGSEA. DNA for the CDR3: TGCAGCGTTGGAGAGCCCAGGATCGAGTCCGGGGAGCTGTTTTTT. Residues: CSVGEPRIESGELFF.

J is TRBJ2-7 and V is TRBV13; 9 positions match TRBD2. The CDR3 spans 15 residues. J was trimmed by 4 bases and V by 7 bases; bases with no gene match: 11. From germline, CDR1 is PRHDT and CDR2 FYEKMQ (reference sequence). The CDR3 nucleotides are TGTGCCAGCAATCGAGGGGGGCTAGCGGGATACGAGCAGTACTTC. Translating gives CASNRGGLAGYEQYF. Full variable domain (remainder filled in from reference TRBV13 and TRBJ2-7): AAGVIQSPRHLIKEKRETATLKCYPIPRHDTVYWYQQGPGQDPQFLISFYEKMQSDKGSIPDRFSAQQFSDYHSELNMSSLELGDSALYFCASNRGGLAGYEQYFGPGTRLTVT.

The V call is TRBV5-4, the J call TRBJ2-7; D is perhaps TRBD2 (6 bases). The CDR3 extends over 12 amino acids. CDR1 is SGHNT, CDR2 YYREEE, per germline (reference sequence). With 5 bases removed from V and 5 bases from J, the gap between germline ends came to 11 bases. The CDR3 here is CASSWGVDEQYF. CDR3 in DNA: TGTGCCAGCAGTTGGGGGGTGGACGAGCAGTACTTC. The full variable domain, completed using reference TRBV5-4 and TRBJ2-7, is ETGVTQSPTHLIKTRGQQVTLRCSSQSGHNTVSWYQQALGQGPQFIFQYYREEENGRGNFPPRFSGLQFPNYSSELNVNALELDDSALYLCASSWGVDEQYFGPGTRLTVT.

The chain combines TRBV27 with TRBJ2-3, with a possible D match to TRBD1 (6 bases). CDR1 is MNHEY and CDR2 is SMNVEV in the germline V gene (reference sequence). The CDR3 has 11 residues. Trimming shortened V by 6 bases and J by 5 bases, and 6 bases separated the two germline ends. CDR3 residues: CASRDRDTQYF. The CDR3 DNA reads as TGTGCCAGCAGGGACAGAGATACGCAGTATTTT.